This T cell receptor (beta chain) comes out of a study of tumor-infiltrating lymphocytes in oesophageal squamous cell carcinoma. Germline loops: CDR1 SGHTA, CDR2 FQGNSA. The V and J ends lost 1 base and 1 base respectively, with 15 bases between them. This CDR3 contains 17 residues. Each CDR3 protein is one row after TCRdb ran MiXCR on the PCR reads. The data contain 15,000 or so distinct CDR3 sequences, 47% of them singletons. The chain recombines TRBV7-2 with TRBJ2-3, with D possibly called TRBD1 or TRBD2 (5 bases each). This TCR was recovered from a female donor with esophageal squamous cell carcinoma. Input material: normal esophageal tissue next to the tumor. The CDR3 DNA reads as TGTGCCAGCAGCTTAGGGTTGTTGGGGGATCGCACAGATACGCAGTATTTT. Amino acids: CASSLGLLGDRTDTQYF.